The 7 T cell receptor beta chains listed next were all sequenced from one sample in a study of blood T cell repertoires in COVID-19. The method was immunoSEQ multiplex PCR; TCRdb's version includes in-frame clones alone and lacks a portion of them. This table holds around 210,000 clones, approximately 80% found once. The sequenced material came from peripheral blood. These receptors were obtained from a woman aged 80 or older with COVID-19, enrolled during active disease.

The chain carries TRBV27 and TRBJ1-2, with 9 bases identical to TRBD1. CDR1 and CDR2 from the germline V gene are MNHEY and SMNVEV (reference sequence). Trimming removed 8 bases from V and 4 bases from J; junction bases left unmatched: 17. This CDR3 is 17 amino acids long. DNA of the CDR3: TGTGCCAGCGGAACGAGTCCCGGGACAGGGACGGGCTATGGCTACACCTTC. It codes for CASGTSPGTGTGYGYTF.

V usage is TRBV9 and J usage is TRBJ2-2; D is ambiguous. V lost 1 base and J lost 2, with 12 bases in between. The germline CDR1 and CDR2 sequences are SGDLS and YYNGEE. This CDR3 comprises 16 residues. The CDR3 region has the DNA TGTGCCAGCAGCGTATACCGAACACCCAACACCGGGGAGCTGTTTTTT. As protein: CASSVYRTPNTGELFF.

This chain connects TRBV7-3 to TRBJ2-5; D possibly corresponds to TRBD2 (5 bases). V lost 3 bases to trimming and J lost 2 bases, with 10 bases between them. The CDR3 has 14 residues. Germline CDR1 and CDR2: SGHTA and FQGTGA. CDR3 loop: CASSFGGRQETQYF. CDR3 nucleotide sequence: TGTGCCAGCAGCTTCGGCGGGCGACAAGAGACCCAGTACTTC.

The chain combines TRBV24-1 with TRBJ2-3; 7 positions match TRBD2. The CDR3 contains 13 residues. Trimming took 9 bases from V and 2 from J; bases not matched to a gene: 4. Per the germline V gene, CDR1 is KGHDR and CDR2 is SFDVKD. CDR3 sequence reads: CATARGDTDTQYF. For the CDR3, the DNA is TGTGCCACCGCCCGGGGGGACACAGATACGCAGTATTTT.

V usage is TRBV5-4 and J usage is TRBJ2-1, with 8 positions matching TRBD2. V lost 6 bases and J lost 2; bases outside the gene matches: 7. CDR3 length equals 15 residues. The germline V gene encodes CDR1 SGHNT and CDR2 YYREEE (reference sequence). The CDR3 is CASIPSGSAYNEQFF. The CDR3 DNA reads TGTGCCAGCATCCCCAGCGGGAGCGCCTACAATGAGCAGTTCTTC.

V is TRBV29-1 and J is TRBJ1-2; 9 bases are shared with TRBD1. CDR1 is SQVTM and CDR2 is ANQGSEA in the germline V gene. The CDR3 is 12 amino acids. Trimming at V came to 3 bases and at J to 8 bases, leaving 4 bases not matched to a gene. CDR3 residues: CSVDTGGTGYTF. In DNA form, the CDR3 reads TGCAGCGTTGACACAGGGGGCACAGGCTACACCTTC.

This chain links TRBV9 with TRBJ2-3; 8 nucleotides align to TRBD1. Germline-derived CDR1 and CDR2 are SGDLS and YYNGEE. This CDR3 is 16 amino acids long. V trimming: 4 bases; J trimming: 2 bases; junction bases outside the gene matches: 9. CDR3 region: CASSPLGQGTTDTQYF. The CDR3, as DNA: TGTGCCAGCAGCCCCCTCGGACAGGGCACCACAGATACGCAGTATTTT. Using reference TRBV9 and TRBJ2-3 for the parts outside the CDR3, the full variable domain is DSGVTQTPKHLITATGQRVTLRCSPRSGDLSVYWYQQSLDQGLQFLIQYYNGEERAKGNILERFSAQQFPDLHSELNLSSLELGDSALYFCASSPLGQGTTDTQYFGPGTRLTVL.